These T cell receptor beta chains were read from a single sample in a study of lymphopenia after photon versus proton radiotherapy. TCRdb's copy holds only in-frame clones and misses some; the assay was immunoSEQ multiplex PCR. The sample shows about 83,000 clones, approximately 82% of them seen only once. This specimen was peripheral blood, taken from a patient treated with proton-based radiotherapy. These TCRs come from a man in his fifties or sixties with pancreatic cancer. Both conserved end residues are part of each CDR3. The D gene is left open where the match is weak. Not every row has a clone size; where given, it reads once, few, many or a size class.

D	V	J	size	DNA	CDR3
TRBD1	TRBV10-2	TRBJ1-5	.	TGCGCCAGCAGTGGTGGACAGGGTTTCAATCAGCCCCAGCATTTT	CASSGGQGFNQPQHF
TRBD1	TRBV30	TRBJ2-7	once	TGTGCCTGGAGGACAGGGTTCGACGAGCAGTACTTC	CAWRTGFDEQYF
TRBD2	TRBV7-7	TRBJ2-1	.	TGTGCTAGCAGCTTATTTCCTAGCGGGAGCTCCTACAATGAGCAGTTCTTC	CASSLFPSGSSYNEQFF
.	TRBV6-1	TRBJ2-5	.	TGTGCCAGCAGTGAAAGAATGGGGACCCAGTACTTC	CASSERMGTQYF
.	TRBV11-1	TRBJ2-5	.	TGTGCCAGCAGCTTAGGAAATCGTGGGACACATCAAGAGACCCAGTACTTC	CASSLGNRGTHQETQYF
TRBD1	TRBV18	TRBJ1-5	.	TGTGCCAGCTCAGAGCGACAGGGGGAAGTTCAGCCCCAGCATTTT	CASSERQGEVQPQHF
TRBD1	TRBV27	TRBJ1-1	.	TGTGCCAGCAGTTTATTGGGCAGGGGGGACAGCACTGAAGCTTTCTTT	CASSLLGRGDSTEAFF
.	TRBV7-7	TRBJ2-3	.	TGTGCTAGCAGCTTGGATCAAACTGCAGATACGCAGTATTTT	CASSLDQTADTQYF
.	TRBV13	TRBJ2-2	.	TGTGCCTCCAGACCTGCGTGGAACACCGGGGAGCTGTTTTTT	CASRPAWNTGELFF
.	TRBV19	TRBJ1-4	once	TGTGCCAGTAGGTCAGGGAGTAATGAAAAACTGTTTTTT	CASRSGSNEKLFF
TRBD1	TRBV4-3	TRBJ1-2	.	TGCGCCAGCAGCCAAGCAAAGGGGGCGGTCTATGGCTACACCTTC	CASSQAKGAVYGYTF
TRBD1	TRBV27	TRBJ2-3	.	TGTGCCAGCAGATCCCGGACAGGGCCCACAGATACGCAGTATTTT	CASRSRTGPTDTQYF
.	TRBV29-1	TRBJ1-1	.	TGCAGCGTTGAAGATCTTGGGGGGGAAGCTTTCTTT	CSVEDLGGEAFF
.	TRBV11-3	TRBJ2-4	few	TGTGCCAGCAGCCGAGGAGGAAACATTCAGTACTTC	CASSRGGNIQYF
.	TRBV9	TRBJ1-4	.	TGTGCCAGCAGCACGGACACTGGGGCTAATGAAAAACTGTTTTTT	CASSTDTGANEKLFF
.	TRBV27	TRBJ1-1	once	TGTGCCAGCACCCCAGGCAGGGAGAGGGGCACTGAAGCTTTCTTT	CASTPGRERGTEAFF
TRBD2	TRBV9	TRBJ2-1	.	TGTGCCAGCAGCTCAGGGACCCGCGGGGGGGAGCAGTTCTTC	CASSSGTRGGEQFF
TRBD1	TRBV4-2	TRBJ2-3	.	TGTGCCAGCAGCCAGGGTACCTCAGGACAGGGCACAGATACGCAGTATTTT	CASSQGTSGQGTDTQYF
.	TRBV7-2	TRBJ1-2	.	TGTGCCAGCAGCTTATCTTGGGGCAATGACTATGGCTACACCTTC	CASSLSWGNDYGYTF
.	TRBV18	TRBJ2-7	once	TGTGCCAGCTCACCACAGGAGACATACTACGAGCAGTACTTC	CASSPQETYYEQYF
.	TRBV5-4	TRBJ1-1	.	TGTGCCAGCAGCTTGGGTGCTGGGGGTGGCACCTTGAACACTGAAGCTTTCTTT	CASSLGAGGGTLNTEAFF
TRBD2	TRBV27	TRBJ2-7	.	TGTGCCAGCAGCGCCATACTAGCGCCCACCTACGAGCAGTACTTC	CASSAILAPTYEQYF
TRBD1	TRBV5-1	TRBJ2-1	.	TGCGCCAGCAGCTCCGCCGGACAGGCTATCGACATCAATGAGCAGTTCTTC	CASSSAGQAIDINEQFF
.	TRBV6-5	TRBJ2-7	.	TGTGCCAGCAGTTACTCGAAAACCGGGTTCGACGAGCAGTACTTC	CASSYSKTGFDEQYF
TRBD1	TRBV9	TRBJ2-7	.	TGTGCCAGCAGCGTAGGACAGGGGGCGTACGAGCAGTACTTC	CASSVGQGAYEQYF
TRBD2	TRBV2	TRBJ2-2	.	TGTGCCAGCAGTGAGGACCCGGCTAGCGGGAGTGTTAACACCGGGGAGCTGTTTTTT	CASSEDPASGSVNTGELFF
.	TRBV15	TRBJ2-7	.	TGTGCCACCAGCAGAGACGACAGGTCCTACGAGCAGTACTTC	CATSRDDRSYEQYF
.	TRBV5-1	TRBJ2-3	.	TGCGCCAGCAGCTTACTCCAGGGGACAGATACGCAGTATTTT	CASSLLQGTDTQYF
TRBD1	TRBV28	TRBJ1-5	.	TGTGCCAGCAGGGAAGGGACGGGACAGGGAAGACAGCCCCAGCATTTT	CASREGTGQGRQPQHF
.	TRBV19	TRBJ2-6	.	TGTGCCAGTAGTTCGCAGGGTTCTGGGGCCAACGTCCTGACTTTC	CASSSQGSGANVLTF
TRBD1	TRBV9	TRBJ1-4	.	TGTGCCAGCAGCGTGGGCTTGACAGGGGCTAATGAAAAACTGTTTTTT	CASSVGLTGANEKLFF
.	TRBV27	TRBJ1-4	.	TGTGCCAGCAGGTCCATTTCAGGGGCAACTAATGAAAAACTGTTTTTT	CASRSISGATNEKLFF
.	TRBV14	TRBJ2-1	.	TGTGCCAGCAGCCCCGCCGGAGTACCCTACAATGAGCAGTTCTTC	CASSPAGVPYNEQFF
.	TRBV15	TRBJ1-5	.	TGTGCCACCAGCGGACAGAATCAGCCCCAGCATTTT	CATSGQNQPQHF
.	TRBV7-2	TRBJ1-2	.	TGTGCCAGCAGCTTAGCTAACTATGGCTACACCTTC	CASSLANYGYTF
.	TRBV19	TRBJ2-5	few	TGTGCCAGTAGTATAGGTGGGAATCAAGAGACCCAGTACTTC	CASSIGGNQETQYF
TRBD1	TRBV5-8	TRBJ2-2	.	TGTGCCAGCAGCTTGACAGGGGCCGGGGAGCTGTTTTTT	CASSLTGAGELFF
.	TRBV9	TRBJ2-1	.	TGTGCCAGCAGCGTTAGTCTATACAATGAGCAGTTCTTC	CASSVSLYNEQFF
.	TRBV18	TRBJ1-1	.	TGTGCCAGCTCACCACCGAGCACCTACACTGAAGCTTTCTTT	CASSPPSTYTEAFF
TRBD1	TRBV28	TRBJ2-7	.	TGTGCCAGCAGATCCGGACGCGGGACAGGGACCCACGAGCAGTACTTC	CASRSGRGTGTHEQYF
.	TRBV9	TRBJ1-1	.	TGTGCCAGCCCTCAACGGGGGAACACTGAAGCTTTCTTT	CASPQRGNTEAFF
.	TRBV6-1	TRBJ2-7	.	TGTGCCAGCAGTGAACGGCTCCTATACGAGCAGTACTTC	CASSERLLYEQYF
TRBD1	TRBV7-9	TRBJ1-4	.	TGTGCCAGCAGGCCGGACAGGGGGCCTGAAAAACTGTTTTTT	CASRPDRGPEKLFF
TRBD2	TRBV12-5	TRBJ2-1	.	TGTGCTAGTGGACCCGGGACTAGCGGATACAATGAGCAGTTCTTC	CASGPGTSGYNEQFF
.	TRBV19	TRBJ1-2	.	TGTGCCACACGTATTGGGTATGGCTACACCTTC	CATRIGYGYTF
.	TRBV11-2	TRBJ2-2	.	TGTGCCAGCTCCTCAGAGGCAGTAAACACCGGGGAGCTGTTTTTT	CASSSEAVNTGELFF
TRBD2	TRBV19	TRBJ2-7	.	TGTGCCAGTAGTAGTGGGGCCGGGGGGTTCTACGAGCAGTACTTC	CASSSGAGGFYEQYF
.	TRBV6-1	TRBJ1-1	.	TGTGCCAGCAGTGAACAAATCGGGGGGCAGAACACTGAAGCTTTCTTT	CASSEQIGGQNTEAFF
.	TRBV9	TRBJ2-6	.	TGTGCCAGCAGCGTAGGCCTGGGGTCTGGGGCCAACGTCCTGACTTTC	CASSVGLGSGANVLTF
TRBD1	TRBV29-1	TRBJ2-1	.	TGCAGCGTTGAAGGTCCGCAGGGGGCGCGCAATGAGCAGTTCTTC	CSVEGPQGARNEQFF
.	TRBV28	TRBJ1-5	few	TGTGCCAGCAGAGGAGCGGGGAATCAGCCCCAGCATTTT	CASRGAGNQPQHF